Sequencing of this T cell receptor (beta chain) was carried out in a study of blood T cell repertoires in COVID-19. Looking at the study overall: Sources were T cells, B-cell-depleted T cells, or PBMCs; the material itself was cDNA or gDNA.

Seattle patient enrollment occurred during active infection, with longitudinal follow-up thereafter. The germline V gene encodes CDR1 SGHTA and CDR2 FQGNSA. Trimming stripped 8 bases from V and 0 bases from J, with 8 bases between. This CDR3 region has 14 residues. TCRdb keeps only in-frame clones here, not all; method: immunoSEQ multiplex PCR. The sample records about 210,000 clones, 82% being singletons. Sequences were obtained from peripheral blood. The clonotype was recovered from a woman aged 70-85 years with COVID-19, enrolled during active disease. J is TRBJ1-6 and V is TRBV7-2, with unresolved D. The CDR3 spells CASASFSYNSPLHF. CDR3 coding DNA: TGTGCCAGCGCTAGCTTCTCCTATAATTCACCCCTCCACTTT.